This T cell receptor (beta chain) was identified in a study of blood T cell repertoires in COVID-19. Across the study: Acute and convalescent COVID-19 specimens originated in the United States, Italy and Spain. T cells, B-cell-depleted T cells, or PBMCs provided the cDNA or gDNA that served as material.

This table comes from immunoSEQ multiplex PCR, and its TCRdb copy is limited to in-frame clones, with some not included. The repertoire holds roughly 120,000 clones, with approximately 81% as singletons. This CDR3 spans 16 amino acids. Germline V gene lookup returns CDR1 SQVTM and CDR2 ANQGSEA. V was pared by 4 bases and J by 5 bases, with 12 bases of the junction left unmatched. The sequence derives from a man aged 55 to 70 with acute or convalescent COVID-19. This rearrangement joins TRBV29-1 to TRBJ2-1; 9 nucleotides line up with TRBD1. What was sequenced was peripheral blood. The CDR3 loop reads CSVALLQGARNNEQFF. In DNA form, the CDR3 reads TGCAGCGTTGCCCTTTTACAGGGGGCGAGGAACAATGAGCAGTTCTTC.